The 20 T cell receptor beta chains in this list originate from one sample, sequenced in a study of T-cell reconstitution after alpha-beta-depleted transplantation in children. During its preparation, the TCRbeta library received unique molecular identifiers. TCRdb ran MiXCR on the PCR reads and lists one entry per CDR3 protein. This table holds around 76,000 distinct CDR3 sequences, 15% to 20% found once. The source material was PBMCs, mostly from graft donor cells, sampled 360 days after TCRalphabeta/CD19-depleted stem cell transplant. The receptors originated from a male patient aged 2 to 10 who had a stem cell transplant for acute lymphoblastic leukemia, so the T cells may come from the graft donor.

A few counts support this clonotype. V and J are TRBV2 and TRBJ1-5; tentative D call: TRBD1 (6 bases). Germline CDR1 reads SNHLY; CDR2 reads FYNNEI. CDR3 length: 15 residues. V was clipped by 2 bases and J by 1 base, with 9 bases between them. The CDR3 region has the DNA TGTGCCAGCAGTGAATGGACAGCCAGCAATCAGCCCCAGCATTTT. Protein: CASSEWTASNQPQHF.

This clonotype has just a few counts. As DNA, the CDR3 is TGCGCCAGCAGCTCCGGTGGGTACCAAGAGACCCAGTACTTC. It codes for CASSSGGYQETQYF. The chain carries TRBV5-1 and TRBJ2-5, with D unresolved. The germline CDR1 and CDR2 sequences are SGHRS and YFSETQ. This CDR3 has 14 amino acids. Trimming cost V 3 bases and J 0 bases, with 9 bases left between them.

This clonotype was seen many times. This chain connects TRBV7-2 to TRBJ2-2; TRBD2 matches at 11 bases. V lost 5 bases to trimming and J lost 1 base; unmatched junction nucleotides: 3. This CDR3 is built from 16 residues. Germline assignment: CDR1 SGHTA and CDR2 FQGNSA. The CDR3 DNA sequence: TGTGCCAGCAGCCTGGGACTAGCGGTGAACACCGGGGAGCTGTTTTTT. This encodes CASSLGLAVNTGELFF. The whole variable domain, remainder taken from reference TRBV7-2 and TRBJ2-2, is GAGVSQSPSNKVTEKGKDVELRCDPISGHTALYWYRQSLGQGLEFLIYFQGNSAPDKSGLPSDRFSAERTGGSVSTLTIQRTQQEDSAVYLCASSLGLAVNTGELFFGEGSRLTVL.

The chain is built from TRBV7-9 and TRBJ2-7; 12 bases match TRBD2. CDR1 is SEHNR, CDR2 FQNEAQ, per germline (reference sequence). This CDR3 is built from 15 residues. The V segment lost 0 bases and the J segment 5 bases; nucleotides outside the gene matches: 2. For the CDR3, the DNA is TGTGCCAGCAGCTTAGCCCGACTAGCGGGAGACGAGCAGTACTTC. It specifies CASSLARLAGDEQYF.

This clonotype came up once. The rearrangement links TRBV20-1 to TRBJ1-2, with D uncertain. V dropped 0 bases and J dropped 4 bases, with 12 bases sitting between them. CDR1 DFQATT and CDR2 SNEGSKA come from the germline V gene (reference sequence). The CDR3 sequence is 14 residues long. The CDR3 region is CSARDRTSIYGYTF. DNA of the CDR3: TGCAGTGCTAGAGATAGGACCTCTATCTATGGCTACACCTTC.

This clonotype occurred a few times. The rearrangement joins TRBV6-6 to TRBJ1-4; D is undetermined. Germline V gene data show CDR1 as MNHNY and CDR2 as SVGAGI (reference sequence). V was cut by 8 bases and J by 1 base, with 8 bases left in between. There are 13 residues in the CDR3. CDR3 nucleotides: TGTGCCAGCCAACCGGGAACTAATGAAAAACTGTTTTTT. Its protein is CASQPGTNEKLFF.

This clonotype was seen only a few times. V usage is TRBV15 and J usage is TRBJ2-5; D gene unclear. Germline V CDR1 and CDR2: LNHNV, YYDKDF (reference sequence). The CDR3 consists of 18 residues. Trimming stripped 0 bases from V and 4 bases from J, with 21 bases between. CDR3 coding DNA: TGTGCCACCAGCAGAGATTTTGAAACAGAATGGTCAAGAGAGACCCAGTACTTC. It specifies CATSRDFETEWSRETQYF.

This chain connects TRBV29-1 to TRBJ2-1, with TRBD2 identical over 7 bases. This CDR3 has 14 residues. V lost 2 bases to trimming and J lost 11 bases; unmatched junction nucleotides: 12. Germline V lookup: CDR1 SQVTM, CDR2 ANQGSEA. The CDR3 DNA reads TGCAGCGTTGAACTGGGGGGGAGTACAATGAAGCAGTTCTTC. Amino acid sequence: CSVELGGSTMKQFF.

The chain carries TRBV7-9 and TRBJ2-7; 7 bases align to TRBD1. V shed 3 bases and J 6 bases; nucleotides not matched to a gene: 5. Per the germline V gene, CDR1 is SEHNR and CDR2 is FQNEAQ (reference sequence). There are 13 residues in the CDR3. As DNA, the CDR3 is TGTGCCAGCAGCTTCAAACAGGGGTCCGAGCAGTACTTC. Translation gives CASSFKQGSEQYF.

The sample holds a few counts of this clonotype. V and J are TRBV12-3 or TRBV12-4 and TRBJ1-1; no definite D call. The V end was cut by 1 base, the J end by 6 bases, with 9 bases between. The CDR3 totals 13 residues. CDR3 in amino acids: CASSLGLYPEAFF. In DNA, the CDR3 is TGTGCCAGCAGTTTAGGGCTATATCCTGAAGCTTTCTTT.

This sequence joins TRBV11-2 and TRBJ2-5, with TRBD2 as a possible D gene (5 bases). Per germline, CDR1 SGHAT and CDR2 FQNNGV. Trimming left V 3 bases short and J 4 bases short, with 12 bases between. CDR3 size: 14 residues. CDR3 DNA sequence: TGTGCCAGCAGCTTTACCGGGAACGGAGAGACCCAGTACTTC. Translating it yields CASSFTGNGETQYF. Drawing the rest from reference TRBV11-2 and TRBJ2-5, the complete variable domain is EAGVAQSPRYKIIEKRQSVAFWCNPISGHATLYWYQQILGQGPKLLIQFQNNGVVDDSQLPKDRFSAERLKGVDSTLKIQPAKLEDSAVYLCASSFTGNGETQYFGPGTRLLVL.

The rearrangement links TRBV5-5 to TRBJ1-4, with D possibly matching TRBD1 (5 bases). This CDR3 has 15 amino acids. Per germline, CDR1 SGHKS and CDR2 YYEKEE (reference sequence). V was cut by 3 bases and J by 1 base, with 10 bases left in between. The DNA for the CDR3 is TGTGCCAGCAGCTGGGGGGAACGAACTAATGAAAAACTGTTTTTT. It is translated as CASSWGERTNEKLFF.

This clonotype was detected ten times or more. The chain joins TRBV7-9 to TRBJ2-3, with D maybe TRBD1 (5 bases). V was pared by 5 bases and J by 0 bases, with 9 bases between. This CDR3 has 14 residues. Germline V lookup: CDR1 SEHNR, CDR2 FQNEAQ (reference sequence). CDR3 amino acids: CASSPRQSTDTQYF. The DNA for the CDR3 is TGTGCCAGCAGCCCGCGACAGAGCACAGATACGCAGTATTTT.

In its sample, this clonotype was seen many times. This chain links TRBV12-3 or TRBV12-4 with TRBJ1-5; D gene unclear. Trimming took 3 bases from V and 0 from J, leaving 9 bases between them. The CDR3 covers 15 residues. This chain's CDR3 is CASSFSRNSNQPQHF. In DNA, the CDR3 is TGTGCCAGCAGTTTTTCCAGAAATAGCAATCAGCCCCAGCATTTT.

CDR3 region: CASSLGSGSTPIGKFF. The CDR3 DNA follows: TGTGCCAGCAGCTTGGGCAGCGGGAGTACCCCCATTGGGAAGTTCTTC. V and J are TRBV5-6 and TRBJ2-1; 8 nucleotides align to TRBD2. The germline V gene has CDR1 SGHDT and CDR2 YYEEEE. There are 16 residues in the CDR3. J lost 14 bases, V lost 0 bases, and 16 bases had no gene match. Full variable domain (rest looked up from reference TRBV5-6 and TRBJ2-1): DAGVTQSPTHLIKTRGQQVTLRCSPKSGHDTVSWYQQALGQGPQFIFQYYEEEERQRGNFPDRFSGHQFPNYSSELNVNALLLGDSALYLCASSLGSGSTPIGKFFGPGTRLTVL.

The rearrangement uses TRBV7-9 and TRBJ1-1; weak D call: TRBD1 (6 bases). Germline values: CDR1 SEHNR, CDR2 FQNEAQ (reference sequence). This CDR3 is built from 11 residues. V was trimmed by 11 bases and J by 7 bases, leaving 14 bases between them. The CDR3, as DNA: TGTGCCTGGGAGGGGGGGAATGAAGCTTTCTTT. This encodes CAWEGGNEAFF.

This clonotype has only a few counts. This chain connects TRBV5-1 to TRBJ2-7; D is uncertain. Trimming cost V 4 bases and J 5 bases, with 13 bases left between them. This CDR3 region has 13 residues. Germline V gene lookup returns CDR1 SGHRS and CDR2 YFSETQ. Here the CDR3 reads CASSTRPPDEQYF. For the CDR3, the DNA is TGCGCCAGCAGCACCAGACCACCTGACGAGCAGTACTTC.

This chain uses TRBV7-8 with TRBJ1-1, with D uncertain. Germline lookup yields CDR1 SGHVS and CDR2 FQNEAQ. The CDR3 is 17 amino acids. The germline V and J ends were trimmed by 5 bases and 0 bases, with 19 bases remaining between them. CDR3 in amino acids: CASSPLGSLSMNTEAFF. Here the CDR3 DNA reads TGTGCCAGCAGCCCCTTGGGGTCTCTATCGATGAACACTGAAGCTTTCTTT.

The sample holds many counts of this clonotype. V is TRBV7-2 and J is TRBJ2-2, with D maybe TRBD2 (5 bases). This CDR3 contains 15 residues. The V gene's germline CDR1 is SGHTA and CDR2 FQGNSA. V was pared by 0 bases and J by 7 bases, with 12 bases between. CDR3 protein: CASSLAGLEGGELFF. The CDR3 DNA reads as TGTGCCAGCAGCTTAGCAGGGCTAGAGGGCGGGGAGCTGTTTTTT.

This clonotype is large within its sample. The chain is built from TRBV4-1 and TRBJ2-1, with unresolved D. With 0 bases removed from V and 2 bases from J, the gap between germline ends came to 11 bases. CDR1 is MGHRA, CDR2 YSYEKL, per germline. This CDR3 contains 16 residues. CDR3 sequence (DNA): TGCGCCAGCAGCCAAGATGACCTCCACACCTACAATGAGCAGTTCTTC. Residues: CASSQDDLHTYNEQFF.